This TCR beta chain was obtained from a study of blood T cell repertoires in COVID-19. Assay used: immunoSEQ multiplex PCR; TCRdb lists only in-frame clones, some missing. The data hold about 340,000 clones, with 91% observed a single time. V lost 5 bases and J lost 4, with 15 bases in between. This CDR3 region has 15 residues. CDR1 SGHTA and CDR2 FQGNSA come from the germline V gene. What was sequenced was peripheral blood. V usage is TRBV7-2 and J usage is TRBJ2-1, with a tentative D call TRBD2 (6 bases). The sequence was collected from a woman aged 18-29 years who had recovered from COVID-19. CDR3 coding DNA: TGTGCCAGCAGCCCGTCGGGGGAGCGGTACAATGAGCAGTTCTTC. This translates into CASSPSGERYNEQFF.